The clone carrying this T cell receptor beta chain was seen more than once but under ten times. The antigen is not known. V trimming: 5 bases; J trimming: 2 bases; junction bases outside the gene matches: 8. Germline assignment: CDR1 MNHEY and CDR2 SMNVEV (reference sequence). This CDR3 contains 15 residues. Method: immunoSEQ multiplex PCR; TCRdb's copy keeps in-frame clones and lacks some. Of over 150,000 clones in the sample, over 60% were seen once. These data come from a study of cytotoxic CD8 clonotypes in ibrutinib-treated CLL. In the study overall: Some 25 partial and 2 complete responses; at median about 70 months, around 14 remitted, some twelve progressed. Whole-study results and caveats: Having risen at ibrutinib response, clonality had fallen back toward baseline by progression. Public clonotypes were rare and shrank or held steady on treatment. Baseline-level clonality went beyond age-matched healthy donors and moved in step with circulating CD8+ T-cell counts.

V usage is TRBV27 and J usage is TRBJ2-7; 8 bases align to TRBD1. The input for sequencing was PBMCs, taken after 24 months of ibrutinib treatment. The origin of this receptor is a human donor with chronic lymphocytic leukemia. CDR3 coding DNA: TGTGCCAGCAGTCCCGGTGCAGGGGGCACCTACGAGCAGTACTTC. It specifies CASSPGAGGTYEQYF.